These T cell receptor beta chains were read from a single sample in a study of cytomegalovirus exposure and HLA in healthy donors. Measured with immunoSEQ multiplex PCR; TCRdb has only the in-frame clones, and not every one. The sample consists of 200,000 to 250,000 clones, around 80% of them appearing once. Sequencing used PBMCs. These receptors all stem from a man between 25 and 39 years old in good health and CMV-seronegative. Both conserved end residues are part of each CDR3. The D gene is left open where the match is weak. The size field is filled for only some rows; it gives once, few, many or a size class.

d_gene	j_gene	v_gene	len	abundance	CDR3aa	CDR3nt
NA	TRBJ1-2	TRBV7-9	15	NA	CASSPRRDFGAGYTF	TGTGCCAGCAGCCCCCGCCGGGATTTCGGCGCTGGCTACACCTTC
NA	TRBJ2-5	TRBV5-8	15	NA	CASSLGLGVEKTQYF	TGTGCCAGCAGCTTGGGGTTGGGCGTCGAGAAGACCCAGTACTTC
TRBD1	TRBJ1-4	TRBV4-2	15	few	CASSQGTGNNEKLFF	TGTGCCAGCAGCCAAGGGACAGGGAATAATGAAAAACTGTTTTTT
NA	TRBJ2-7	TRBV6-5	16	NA	CASSYSRREGRDEQYF	TGTGCCAGCAGTTACTCGAGGAGGGAAGGACGGGACGAGCAGTACTTC
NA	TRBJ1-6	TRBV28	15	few	CASSLPSSYNSPLHF	TGTGCCAGCAGCCTGCCCAGCTCCTATAATTCACCCCTCCACTTT
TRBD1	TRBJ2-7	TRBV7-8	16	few	CASSFPRDRGAYEQYF	TGTGCCAGCAGCTTCCCCCGGGACAGGGGGGCCTACGAGCAGTACTTC
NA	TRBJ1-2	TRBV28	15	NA	CASSLLSRPTYGYTF	TGTGCCAGCAGTTTATTGAGCAGGCCAACCTATGGCTACACCTTC
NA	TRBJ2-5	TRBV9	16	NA	CASSGGQLLFQETQYF	TGTGCCAGCAGCGGAGGACAGCTCCTCTTTCAAGAGACCCAGTACTTC
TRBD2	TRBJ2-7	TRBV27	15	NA	CASSSLAGTTYEQYF	TGTGCCAGCAGTTCCTTAGCGGGGACAACCTACGAGCAGTACTTC
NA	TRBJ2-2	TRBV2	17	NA	CASSRDIDAANTGELFF	TGTGCCAGCAGCCGGGACATCGATGCGGCGAACACCGGGGAGCTGTTTTTT
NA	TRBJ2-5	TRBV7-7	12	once	CASSHGGETQYF	TGTGCTAGCAGCCATGGGGGGGAGACCCAGTACTTC
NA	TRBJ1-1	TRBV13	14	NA	CASSRDEGWTEAFF	TGTGCCAGCAGCCGCGACGAGGGTTGGACTGAAGCTTTCTTT
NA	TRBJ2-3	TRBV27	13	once	CASSAGGTDTQYF	TGTGCCAGCAGCGCGGGTGGCACAGATACGCAGTATTTT
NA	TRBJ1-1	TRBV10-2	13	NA	CASLGGRDTEAFF	TGCGCCAGCCTGGGGGGACGGGACACTGAAGCTTTCTTT
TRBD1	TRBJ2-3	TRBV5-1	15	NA	CASSLTGQGTDTQYF	TGCGCCAGCAGCTTGACCGGACAGGGTACAGATACGCAGTATTTT
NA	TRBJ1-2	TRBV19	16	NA	CASSPASTVFYYGYTF	TGTGCCAGTAGTCCGGCCTCGACAGTGTTCTACTATGGCTACACCTTC
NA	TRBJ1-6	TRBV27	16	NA	CASSLSIAIYNSPLHF	TGTGCCAGCAGTTTATCGATAGCGATCTATAATTCACCCCTCCACTTT